The entry that follows covers one T cell receptor beta chain sequence. The data derive from a study of cytomegalovirus exposure and HLA in healthy donors. J gave up 1 base and V 3 bases, and 2 bases lay outside the gene matches. CDR3 size: 14 residues. The germline CDR1 and CDR2 sequences are KGHSH and LQKENI. Researchers ran the PCR with 60 Vbeta and 13 Jbeta primers. Sequencing was performed with immunoSEQ multiplex PCR; in TCRdb, only in-frame clones are kept and a portion is missing. Of 150,000 to 200,000 clones in the sample, 62% are singletons; the top ten hold 2.5% to 3%. The TCR originated in a man between 35 and 55 years old in good health and CMV-seronegative. Sequenced material: PBMCs. V gene TRBV18 combines with J gene TRBJ2-5; 7 bases are shared with TRBD1. The CDR3 reads CASSPGTVQETQYF. CDR3 coding DNA: TGTGCCAGCTCACCCGGGACAGTCCAAGAGACCCAGTACTTC.